Shown below are 26 T cell receptor beta chains from a single sample sequenced in a study of T cells in tuberculosis. The assay was immunoSEQ multiplex PCR, and TCRdb's table has in-frame clones only and misses some. This table has 30,000 to 40,000 clones, approximately 93% appearing once. Time point specified: new active TB diagnosis, blood taken before or within 7 days of starting treatment. The starting material was PBMCs, obtained at tuberculosis diagnosis. These TCRs come from an adult with tuberculosis.

This chain joins TRBV5-1 and TRBJ1-4; TRBD1 matches at 7 bases. The J segment lost 0 bases and the V segment lost 3 bases, leaving 2 bases of the junction unmatched. The CDR3 extends over 15 amino acids. The V gene's germline CDR1 is SGHRS and CDR2 YFSETQ. CDR3 residues: CASSSGTATNEKLFF. As DNA, the CDR3 is TGCGCCAGCAGCTCAGGGACAGCAACTAATGAAAAACTGTTTTTT.

This clone was detected once. This chain uses TRBV15 with TRBJ2-2, with D possibly TRBD1 on 6 matching bases. Germline V CDR1 and CDR2: LNHNV, YYDKDF (reference sequence). This CDR3 comprises 14 residues. Trimming shortened V by 8 bases and J by 2 bases, and 12 bases separated the two germline ends. The DNA of the CDR3 is TGTGCCACCGGGGGCGACAGAAACACCGGGGAGCTGTTTTTT. Translated, it gives CATGGDRNTGELFF.

The rearrangement links TRBV25-1 to TRBJ1-1; TRBD1 matches at 9 bases. The CDR3 runs 15 residues. V lost 4 bases to trimming and J lost 6 bases; unmatched junction nucleotides: 9. Germline V gene data show CDR1 as MGHDK and CDR2 as SYGVNS. For the CDR3, the DNA is TGTGCCAGCAGTGGGGACAGGGTGTTGTCAGCTGAAGCTTTCTTT. Translated, it gives CASSGDRVLSAEAFF. The full variable domain, completed using reference TRBV25-1 and TRBJ1-1, is EADIYQTPRYLVIGTGKKITLECSQTMGHDKMYWYQQDPGMELHLIHYSYGVNSTEKGDLSSESTVSRIRTEHFPLTLESARPSHTSQYLCASSGDRVLSAEAFFGQGTRLTVV.

This clone was seen only once. The gene calls are TRBV9 and TRBJ1-1; D gene uncertain. The CDR3 extends over 11 amino acids. Trimming took off 6 bases at V and 5 bases at J, with 8 bases between the two ends. Germline CDR1 and CDR2: SGDLS and YYNGEE. DNA of the CDR3: TGTGCCAGCATGGGAGGGACTGAAGCTTTCTTT. Its protein is CASMGGTEAFF.

In nucleotides, the CDR3 is TGTGCTAGTGGTCTCCAATTCCGGGACAGGGAAATTCGCGTTGGTCAGCCCCAGCATTTT. Its translation is CASGLQFRDREIRVGQPQHF. This chain uses TRBV12-5 with TRBJ1-5; 9 nucleotides line up with TRBD1. Germline V gene sequence: CDR1 LGHNT, CDR2 FRNRAP. Trimming took 5 bases from V and 6 from J; bases not matched to a gene: 23. This CDR3 has 20 residues.

This chain joins TRBV2 and TRBJ2-1; 9 nucleotides agree with TRBD1. The V gene end was trimmed by 7 bases and the J gene end by 5 bases; junction bases not matched to a gene: 9. The CDR3 has 15 amino acids. Germline V gives CDR1 SNHLY, CDR2 FYNNEI. Here the CDR3 reads CASNLQGATHNEQFF. The DNA of the CDR3 is TGTGCCAGCAATTTACAGGGGGCGACACACAATGAGCAGTTCTTC.

This chain joins TRBV10-3 and TRBJ1-2, with a tentative D call TRBD1 (6 bases). The V and J ends lost 8 bases and 2 bases respectively, with 12 bases between them. The CDR3 is 13 residues long. CDR1 is ENHRY and CDR2 is SYGVKD in the germline V gene. CDR3 bases: TGTGCCATCGAGGACAGCATAAACTATGGCTACACCTTC. This translates into CAIEDSINYGYTF.

J is TRBJ1-1 and V is TRBV27; a weak D match, TRBD1 (6 bases). The CDR3 has 15 amino acids. Germline CDR1 reads MNHEY; CDR2 reads SMNVEV (reference sequence). The V end was cut by 4 bases, the J end by 5 bases, with 17 bases between. CDR3 sequence: CASSSLGGPGTEAFF. CDR3 coding DNA: TGTGCCAGCAGTTCGTTGGGGGGGCCGGGGACTGAAGCTTTCTTT.

This chain joins TRBV19 and TRBJ2-3; D is possibly TRBD2 (6 bases). V was trimmed by 5 bases and J by 4 bases, leaving 22 bases between them. The germline gives CDR1 LNHDA, CDR2 SQIVND (reference sequence). This CDR3 is 17 amino acids long. The CDR3 is CASSFLSGVDWADTQYF. The CDR3 nucleotides are TGTGCCAGTAGTTTCCTCTCGGGGGTCGACTGGGCAGATACGCAGTATTTT. The complete variable domain, with remaining parts taken from reference TRBV19 and TRBJ2-3, reads DGGITQSPKYLFRKEGQNVTLSCEQNLNHDAMYWYRQDPGQGLRLIYYSQIVNDFQKGDIAEGYSVSREKKESFPLTVTSAQKNPTAFYLCASSFLSGVDWADTQYFGPGTRLTVL.

The chain carries TRBV19 and TRBJ2-7; D perhaps matches TRBD1 (6 bases). Germline V gives CDR1 LNHDA, CDR2 SQIVND (reference sequence). The CDR3 contains 14 residues. Trimming took 2 bases from V and 2 from J, leaving 10 bases between them. CDR3 nucleotides: TGTGCCAGTAGTATAATGTGGGGGCCCTACGAGCAGTACTTC. It codes for CASSIMWGPYEQYF.

The CDR3 sequence is CASSLGDISTDTQYF. CDR3 DNA: TGCGCCAGCAGCTTGGGGGACATTAGCACAGATACGCAGTATTTT. This sequence joins TRBV5-1 and TRBJ2-3; a possible D gene is TRBD1 (6 bases). The V gene's germline CDR1 is SGHRS and CDR2 YFSETQ. V lost 0 bases to trimming and J lost 0 bases, with 8 bases between them. This CDR3 is 15 amino acids long.

The chain carries TRBV7-8 and TRBJ1-2; TRBD1 might be the D (5 bases). Germline CDR1 and CDR2: SGHVS and FQNEAQ. The CDR3 runs to 16 residues. V lost 5 bases and J 0 bases, leaving 16 bases between the germline ends. As DNA, the CDR3 is TGTGCCAGCAGCCCCGACAGAGCTCCTTCTAACTATGGCTACACCTTC. Translation: CASSPDRAPSNYGYTF.

Written as DNA, the CDR3 is TGTGCCAGCAGCTTCCCCGGGACAGGAGTTTTTGGGGAGCAGTACTTC. This codes for CASSFPGTGVFGEQYF. The chain joins TRBV11-2 to TRBJ2-7, with TRBD1 identical over 8 bases. Germline assignment: CDR1 SGHAT and CDR2 FQNNGV. The length of the CDR3 is 16 residues. The V and J ends lost 3 bases and 7 bases, in that order; junction bases with no gene match: 14.

V and J are TRBV5-8 and TRBJ1-4; D possibly corresponds to TRBD1 (5 bases). The CDR3 contains 19 residues. Germline loops: CDR1 SGHTS, CDR2 YDEGEE. V was pared by 4 bases and J by 0 bases, with 22 bases between. The CDR3: CASSPRRGDLNPTNEKLFF. The DNA of the CDR3 is TGTGCCAGCAGCCCCCGGCGGGGGGACCTAAACCCAACTAATGAAAAACTGTTTTTT.

The genes are TRBV25-1 and TRBJ2-3, with 8 bases identical to TRBD1. The CDR3 length is 15 residues. Germline V gene sequence: CDR1 MGHDK, CDR2 SYGVNS. V dropped 3 bases and J dropped 2; count of bases not matched to a gene: 4. CDR3 amino acids: CASSDRGRPTDTQYF. In DNA, the CDR3 is TGTGCCAGCAGTGACAGGGGGCGCCCCACAGATACGCAGTATTTT.

V and J are TRBV7-2 and TRBJ1-1; no clear D. Germline V gene sequence: CDR1 SGHTA, CDR2 FQGNSA. Trimming cost V 4 bases and J 1 base, with 10 bases left between them. The CDR3 is 14 amino acids. CDR3 loop: CASSSYGKNTEAFF. Written as DNA, the CDR3 is TGTGCCAGCAGCTCCTACGGGAAGAACACTGAAGCTTTCTTT.

V is TRBV2 and J is TRBJ1-5; no clear D. The length of the CDR3 is 14 residues. V was pared by 2 bases and J by 5 bases, with 10 bases between. The germline V gene has CDR1 SNHLY and CDR2 FYNNEI. CDR3: CASSEYGSYQPQHF. CDR3 nucleotide sequence: TGTGCCAGCAGTGAATACGGGAGTTATCAGCCCCAGCATTTT.

The chain is built from TRBV27 and TRBJ2-1; D unresolved. This CDR3 is 11 amino acids long. Germline V gene lookup returns CDR1 MNHEY and CDR2 SMNVEV (reference sequence). The ends were cut back, 0 bases at V and 8 bases at J, with 2 bases in the middle. The CDR3 reads CASSLSDEQFF. CDR3 in DNA: TGTGCCAGCAGTTTATCCGATGAGCAGTTCTTC.

This chain links TRBV30 with TRBJ1-5, with D possibly TRBD1 on 6 matching bases. Trimming took off 2 bases at V and 6 bases at J, with 14 bases between the two ends. Germline loops: CDR1 GTSNPN, CDR2 SVGIG (reference sequence). CDR3 length equals 14 residues. The CDR3 DNA is TGTGCCTGGAGTCCGGGGGGCCGGGTTCAGCCCCAGCATTTT. It codes for CAWSPGGRVQPQHF.

The chain has TRBV6-1 and TRBJ2-1; 8 nucleotides agree with TRBD1. The trim removed 1 base at V and 4 bases at J, leaving 9 bases unmatched. Per the germline V gene, CDR1 is MNHNS and CDR2 is SASEGT. This CDR3 comprises 17 residues. CDR3 in amino acids: CASSEGTGRSWYNEQFF. In DNA form, the CDR3 reads TGTGCCAGCAGTGAAGGGACAGGGAGGTCGTGGTACAATGAGCAGTTCTTC.

This clone has more than one count but fewer than ten. The chain employs TRBV6-1 and TRBJ1-1, with D tentatively TRBD1 (6 bases). CDR1 is MNHNS and CDR2 is SASEGT in the germline V gene. V lost 4 bases to trimming and J lost 4 bases, with 13 bases between them. The CDR3 totals 14 residues. CDR3 residues: CASSVRQAATEAFF. The CDR3 nucleotides are TGTGCCAGCAGTGTTAGACAGGCCGCCACTGAAGCTTTCTTT.

The chain couples TRBV9 to TRBJ1-1; tentatively, D is TRBD1 (5 bases). Trimming took 9 bases from V and 0 from J, leaving 15 bases between them. The CDR3 spans 14 residues. Germline CDR1 reads SGDLS; CDR2 reads YYNGEE. The chain's CDR3 is CATTTAFMNTEAFF. The CDR3 DNA reads TGTGCCACCACGACAGCTTTCATGAACACTGAAGCTTTCTTT.

The V call is TRBV5-6, the J call TRBJ1-6, with 8 bases that match TRBD1. V lost 2 bases and J lost 10; bases outside the gene matches: 5. The germline CDR1 and CDR2 sequences are SGHDT and YYEEEE. The CDR3 contains 14 residues. CDR3: CASSFGTGVSPLHF. For the CDR3, the DNA is TGTGCCAGCAGCTTTGGGACAGGAGTATCACCCCTCCACTTT.

The chain carries TRBV9 and TRBJ1-6; 9 nucleotides align to TRBD1. Germline V gene lookup returns CDR1 SGDLS and CDR2 YYNGEE. With 2 bases clipped from V and 9 bases from J, the junction kept 6 bases outside the gene matches. This CDR3 has 15 amino acids. CDR3: CASSVLGQGSSPLHF. The CDR3 DNA follows: TGTGCCAGCAGCGTTCTGGGACAGGGAAGTTCACCCCTCCACTTT.

The chain couples TRBV13 to TRBJ2-1; 11 nucleotides match TRBD2. Germline V lookup: CDR1 PRHDT, CDR2 FYEKMQ (reference sequence). CDR3 length equals 16 residues. Trimming at V came to 5 bases and at J to 7 bases, leaving 10 bases not matched to a gene. Written as DNA, the CDR3 is TGTGCCAGCAGCCCCCTGGGTAGCGGGGGGGTGAATGAGCAGTTCTTC. Its translation is CASSPLGSGGVNEQFF.

J is TRBJ2-1 and V is TRBV11-2; TRBD2 matches at 8 bases. The CDR3 has 14 amino acids. Trimming at V came to 5 bases and at J to 2 bases, leaving 2 bases not matched to a gene. Germline lookup yields CDR1 SGHAT and CDR2 FQNNGV. CDR3 DNA: TGTGCCAGCAGCGCTAGCGGGCCCTACAATGAGCAGTTCTTC. As protein: CASSASGPYNEQFF.